The 29 T cell receptor beta chains in this list originate from one sample, sequenced in a study of identical twins. MiXCR was run by TCRdb on the 5' RACE reads, yielding one entry per CDR3 protein. The table shows some 790,000 distinct CDR3 sequences, with around a sixth occurring only once. This sample was also put to use in a study of T cells expressing NK-cell markers.

Material for sequencing was PBMCs. These receptors originate from a woman in her late teens or twenties in good health.

This clonotype has a handful of counts. This rearrangement joins TRBV29-1 to TRBJ2-3; D might be TRBD1 or TRBD2, each matching 5 bases. V was clipped by 5 bases and J by 0 bases, with 12 bases between them. This CDR3 is built from 14 residues. Germline CDR1 SQVTM, CDR2 ANQGSEA. DNA for the CDR3: TGCAGCGTTAGGGGAGAGAGTAGCACAGATACGCAGTATTTT. Amino acids: CSVRGESSTDTQYF.

The chain combines TRBV20-1 with TRBJ2-1; 9 nucleotides match TRBD2. The V segment lost 6 bases and the J segment 7 bases; nucleotides outside the gene matches: 7. Germline lookup yields CDR1 DFQATT and CDR2 SNEGSKA (reference sequence). The CDR3 contains 13 residues. CDR3 in DNA: TGCAGTGCGCTAGCGGGGCACGGAAATGAGCAGTTCTTC. Protein sequence: CSALAGHGNEQFF.

This clonotype occurred a few times. This rearrangement joins TRBV29-1 to TRBJ1-1, with D possibly matching TRBD1 (5 bases). Germline V CDR1 and CDR2: SQVTM, ANQGSEA. The CDR3 is 14 residues long. The V end was cut by 3 bases, the J end by 5 bases, with 16 bases between. CDR3 coding DNA: TGCAGCGTTGATTGGGGGGGGGTCAAGACTGAAGCTTTCTTT. Protein sequence: CSVDWGGVKTEAFF.

This clonotype came up a few times. The chain has TRBV29-1 and TRBJ2-3; 12 bases are a match to TRBD2. CDR1 SQVTM and CDR2 ANQGSEA come from the germline V gene. The trim removed 4 bases at V and 4 bases at J, leaving 9 bases unmatched. This CDR3 is 16 amino acids long. The CDR3 sequence is CSVALTSGRPSDTQYF. CDR3 nucleotide sequence: TGCAGCGTTGCCCTGACTAGCGGGAGACCCTCAGATACGCAGTATTTT.

This clonotype was recorded a few times. Here the CDR3 reads CASSTWSGGTQYF. CDR3 bases: TGTGCCAGCAGCACTTGGTCGGGAGGGACGCAGTATTTT. The chain uses TRBV9 and TRBJ2-3; 8 positions match TRBD2. After removal of 4 bases from V and 9 bases from J, the junction contained 7 bases not matched to a gene. The CDR3 runs to 13 residues. In germline, CDR1 is SGDLS, CDR2 YYNGEE. Together with reference TRBV9 and TRBJ2-3, the CDR3 gives the full variable domain: DSGVTQTPKHLITATGQRVTLRCSPRSGDLSVYWYQQSLDQGLQFLIQYYNGEERAKGNILERFSAQQFPDLHSELNLSSLELGDSALYFCASSTWSGGTQYFGPGTRLTVL.

This clonotype was detected a few times. The junction shows a germline mismatch at one end, possibly a read error. V gene TRBV5-5 combines with J gene TRBJ2-7, with 9 positions matching TRBD1. CDR1 is SGHKS and CDR2 is YYEKEE in the germline V gene (reference sequence). This CDR3 contains 15 residues. The CDR3 DNA reads as TGTGCCACCCGGGACAGGGCCCGAAACTCCCACGAGCAGTACTTC. Its protein product is CATRDRARNSHEQYF. The variable domain in full, with the rest retrieved from reference TRBV5-5 and TRBJ2-7, is DAGVTQSPTHLIKTRGQQVTLRCSPISGHKSVSWYQQVLGQGPQFIFQYYEKEERGRGNFPDRFSARQFPNYSSELNVNALLLGDSALYLCATRDRARNSHEQYFGPGTRLTVT.

The chain employs TRBV5-1 and TRBJ1-1, with 7 bases fitting TRBD1. The length of the CDR3 is 15 residues. CDR1 is SGHRS, CDR2 YFSETQ, per germline. J gave up 5 bases and V 6 bases, and 13 bases lay outside the gene matches. CDR3 region: CASTTLGTVSTEAFF. CDR3 in DNA: TGCGCCAGCACCACCTTGGGGACAGTGTCAACTGAAGCTTTCTTT.

The genes are TRBV5-1 and TRBJ2-3; a possible D gene is TRBD1 (5 bases). Trimming shortened V by 4 bases and J by 3 bases, and 15 bases separated the two germline ends. The CDR3 totals 15 residues. Germline V gives CDR1 SGHRS, CDR2 YFSETQ. The CDR3 bases are TGCGCCAGCAGCCTTCCCAGGGTTTCAACAGATACGCAGTATTTT. Its translation: CASSLPRVSTDTQYF.

The chain combines TRBV7-6 with TRBJ2-1; 9 nucleotides match TRBD2. The CDR3 contains 16 residues. Germline V gives CDR1 SGHVS, CDR2 FNYEAQ. Trimming took 1 base from V and 4 from J; bases not matched to a gene: 5. CDR3 DNA sequence: TGTGCCAGCAGCTTAGAACCTAGCGGGGCGTACAATGAGCAGTTCTTC. Protein product: CASSLEPSGAYNEQFF.

This clonotype was picked up many times. V is TRBV6-1 and J is TRBJ1-2, with D hard to call. Germline lookup yields CDR1 MNHNS and CDR2 SASEGT. V lost 4 bases and J lost 4, with 10 bases in between. CDR3 length equals 13 residues. The CDR3 protein is CASSAEFFYGYTF. DNA of the CDR3: TGTGCCAGCAGTGCCGAGTTCTTCTATGGCTACACCTTC.

The chain combines TRBV18 with TRBJ1-5; D ambiguous. CDR3 length: 14 amino acids. Germline CDR1 KGHSH, CDR2 LQKENI. The ends were cut back, 4 bases at V and 6 bases at J, with 13 bases in the middle. CDR3 protein: CASSQEEWVQPQHF. The DNA of the CDR3 is TGTGCCAGCTCACAAGAGGAGTGGGTTCAGCCCCAGCATTTT.

This clonotype has just a few counts. This rearrangement joins TRBV29-1 to TRBJ2-1; 7 nucleotides align to TRBD2. With 1 base clipped from V and 5 bases from J, the junction kept 11 bases outside the gene matches. This CDR3 comprises 16 residues. Germline CDR1 is SQVTM and CDR2 is ANQGSEA. This chain's CDR3 is CSVEAPGGVPHNEQFF. Written as DNA, the CDR3 is TGCAGCGTTGAAGCCCCGGGGGGAGTCCCCCACAATGAGCAGTTCTTC.

This clonotype occurred a few times. The rearrangement uses TRBV7-9 and TRBJ2-7, with 7 bases fitting TRBD2. CDR1 is SEHNR and CDR2 is FQNEAQ in the germline V gene (reference sequence). V was clipped by 1 base and J by 0 bases; unmatched bases: 6. This CDR3 region has 16 residues. CDR3 loop: CASSLGAGFSSYEQYF. The CDR3 bases are TGTGCCAGCAGCTTAGGAGCGGGGTTCAGCTCCTACGAGCAGTACTTC.

The sample holds a few counts of this clonotype. The V gene is TRBV6-5, the J gene TRBJ2-2; D is uncertain. Germline CDR1 is MNHEY and CDR2 is SVGAGI. V lost 1 base, J lost 7 bases, and 13 bases lay in between. This CDR3 spans 15 amino acids. The CDR3 nucleotides are TGTGCCAGCAGTTACTACGGGCTGCCCCACGGGGAGCTGTTTTTT. Amino acids: CASSYYGLPHGELFF.

In DNA form, the CDR3 reads TGTGCCAGCAGTCCCCCTTTGACTCCTACGAACACCGGGGAGCTGTTTTTT. It encodes CASSPPLTPTNTGELFF. The chain joins TRBV27 to TRBJ2-2; D not resolved. The germline V gene encodes CDR1 MNHEY and CDR2 SMNVEV (reference sequence). Trimming shortened V by 5 bases and J by 0 bases, and 16 bases separated the two germline ends. This CDR3 comprises 17 residues.

This chain connects TRBV6-1 to TRBJ1-2; possibly TRBD1 for D (5 bases). In germline, CDR1 is MNHNS, CDR2 SASEGT. CDR3 length equals 13 residues. The V gene lost 4 bases and the J gene lost 14 bases, with 20 bases spanning the gap. In DNA form, the CDR3 reads TGTGCCAGCAGTGTAACGGCCGGGACTGTCACGACCTTC. Its translation: CASSVTAGTVTTF.

The chain combines TRBV6-5 with TRBJ2-5; D perhaps matches TRBD1 (6 bases). CDR1 and CDR2 (germline): MNHEY, SVGAGI. The CDR3 sequence is 15 residues long. Trimming took 2 bases from V and 5 from J, leaving 15 bases between them. The CDR3 bases are TGTGCCAGCAGTTACGGGACACAGAGGGAGGAGACCCAGTACTTC. As protein: CASSYGTQREETQYF.

CDR3 region: CASRDMGSYNEQFF. The CDR3 DNA sequence: TGTGCCAGCAGAGACATGGGCTCCTACAATGAGCAGTTCTTC. The chain employs TRBV12-3 or TRBV12-4 and TRBJ2-1; D ambiguous. The CDR3 contains 14 residues. V shed 6 bases and J shed 0 bases, with 9 bases lying between them.

The chain recombines TRBV6-1 with TRBJ2-3; 12 bases are shared with TRBD2. CDR1 is MNHNS and CDR2 is SASEGT in the germline V gene. V gave up 5 bases and J gave up 2 bases; unmatched junction bases: 2. The CDR3 sequence is 15 residues long. The CDR3, as DNA: TGTGCCAGCAGTCTAGCGGGGGGGTTCACAGATACGCAGTATTTT. This codes for CASSLAGGFTDTQYF.

This clonotype has a handful of counts. The rearrangement links TRBV3-1 to TRBJ2-2; 8 nucleotides agree with TRBD2. The V gene's germline CDR1 is LGHDT and CDR2 YNNKEL (reference sequence). Losses at the gene ends were 2 bases for V and 4 bases for J; bases not matched to a gene: 12. CDR3 length: 18 residues. CDR3 loop: CASSQRVKRERRTGELFF. CDR3 coding DNA: TGTGCCAGCAGCCAACGAGTCAAGCGGGAGCGACGCACCGGGGAGCTGTTTTTT.

This clonotype has only a few counts. This sequence joins TRBV10-3 and TRBJ2-1, with TRBD2 matching 10 bases. J was trimmed by 6 bases and V by 5 bases; bases with no gene match: 4. Germline CDR1 ENHRY, CDR2 SYGVKD. This CDR3 spans 14 amino acids. CDR3 DNA: TGTGCCATCAGTCAGCTAGCGGGGGTCAATGAGCAGTTCTTC. It specifies CAISQLAGVNEQFF.

This clonotype has only a few counts. This rearrangement joins TRBV7-9 to TRBJ2-3; D gene uncertain. Germline CDR1 and CDR2: SEHNR and FQNEAQ (reference sequence). CDR3 size: 13 residues. Deletions cut 11 bases from V and 1 base from J, with 13 bases between. CDR3 in amino acids: CARAAGGTDTQYF. Written as DNA, the CDR3 is TGTGCCCGCGCGGCAGGCGGCACAGATACGCAGTATTTT.

The chain combines TRBV6-5 with TRBJ2-1; 9 bases agree with TRBD1. Germline CDR1 is MNHEY and CDR2 is SVGAGI. The V and J ends lost 0 bases and 5 bases, in that order; junction bases with no gene match: 2. CDR3 length: 15 amino acids. The CDR3 coding sequence is TGTGCCAGCAGTTACTCGACAGGGGGTAACAATGAGCAGTTCTTC. As protein: CASSYSTGGNNEQFF.

This clonotype was seen a handful of times. This rearrangement joins TRBV12-3 or TRBV12-4 to TRBJ2-5; TRBD1 aligns across 11 bases. With V trimmed by 1 base and J by 0 bases, 10 bases remained unmatched. The CDR3 is 19 amino acids. CDR3 DNA: TGTGCCAGCAGTTTAGGGACAGGGGGCCTTTTCGTCCACCAAGAGACCCAGTACTTC. Protein: CASSLGTGGLFVHQETQYF.

This clonotype was seen only a few times. J is TRBJ2-6 and V is TRBV20-1; 7 nucleotides align to TRBD1. The CDR3 is 17 amino acids. V lost 6 bases, J lost 1 base, and 12 bases stayed unmatched. Germline CDR1 DFQATT, CDR2 SNEGSKA (reference sequence). The CDR3 nucleotides are TGCAGTGCCCTAATTGAGGGACAGTTGTCTGGGGCCAACGTCCTGACTTTC. Translation: CSALIEGQLSGANVLTF.

The V gene is TRBV7-2, the J gene TRBJ2-3; 8 bases line up with TRBD2. Germline CDR1 SGHTA, CDR2 FQGNSA. The CDR3 runs 17 residues. With V trimmed by 0 bases and J by 2 bases, 7 bases remained unmatched. DNA for the CDR3: TGTGCCAGCAGCTTAGCGCGAACTAGCGGATACACAGATACGCAGTATTTT. As protein: CASSLARTSGYTDTQYF.

The CDR3 reads CASSLKQGHTIYF. The DNA of the CDR3 is TGTGCCAGCAGTTTGAAACAGGGCCACACCATATATTTT. The chain has TRBV12-3 or TRBV12-4 and TRBJ1-3; D may be TRBD1 (6 bases). Between the trimmed V and J ends, which lost 3 bases and 8 bases, there was a span of 11 bases. The CDR3 runs to 13 residues.

This clonotype has just a few counts. The V gene is TRBV29-1, the J gene TRBJ2-1; 11 bases map to TRBD1. V shed 3 bases and J 2 bases; nucleotides not matched to a gene: 3. This CDR3 is 15 amino acids long. CDR1 SQVTM and CDR2 ANQGSEA come from the germline V gene. CDR3 residues: CSVEGTGGTYNEQFF. The CDR3 coding sequence is TGCAGCGTTGAGGGGACAGGGGGAACCTACAATGAGCAGTTCTTC.

This clonotype was detected many times. CDR3 residues: CASRRGGNTEAFF. CDR3 in DNA: TGTGCCAGCAGGCGAGGGGGGAACACTGAAGCTTTCTTT. This sequence joins TRBV12-3 or TRBV12-4 and TRBJ1-1; possibly TRBD1 for D (6 bases). The length of the CDR3 is 13 residues. V was shortened by 6 bases and J by 1 base, with 9 bases between the two germline ends.